The clone carrying this T cell receptor (beta chain) showed up just a few times. Trimming removed 6 bases from V and 5 bases from J; junction bases left unmatched: 5. CDR1 and CDR2 from the germline V gene are MNHEY and SVGEGT. The CDR3 runs 13 residues. This record belongs to a study of response to subunit inactivated influenza vaccine. TCRdb recomputed calls from the RT-PCR reads with MiXCR, one row per CDR3 protein. The sample holds about 520,000 distinct CDR3 sequences; around 7.9% are singletons and the top ten take around 13%. The clonotype was recovered from a man between 50 and 75 years old who received an inactivated influenza vaccine. The sample was PBMCs from blood, taken about 23 months after vaccination. The gene calls are TRBV6-2 or TRBV6-3 and TRBJ2-7, with 9 bases fitting TRBD1. CDR3 DNA: TGTGCCAGCAGAAGGACAGGGGAGGACGAGCAGTACTTC. The encoded protein is CASRRTGEDEQYF.